Given below is one T cell receptor beta chain in context. The CDR3 loop spans 14 amino acids. Germline CDR1 reads MRHNA; CDR2 reads SNTAGT. J was trimmed by 3 bases and V by 7 bases; bases with no gene match: 2. Amplification used 60 Vbeta primers and 13 Jbeta primers. Some clones are missing from TCRdb's copy, which holds only in-frame ones; the method was immunoSEQ multiplex PCR. The sample holds about 150,000 clones, more than 80% seen once. These data are taken from a study of cytomegalovirus exposure and HLA in healthy donors. The chain uses TRBV6-4 and TRBJ2-1, with TRBD2 identical over 11 bases. The sample was PBMCs. The TCR originated in a woman in her thirties or forties in good health and CMV-seropositive. The CDR3 here is CASTLAGGYNEQFF. CDR3 bases: TGTGCCAGCACCCTAGCGGGGGGCTACAATGAGCAGTTCTTC.